The rows below give T cell receptor beta chains drawn from one sample of a study of T cells in Graves' hyperthyroidism and ophthalmopathy. Each CDR3 protein gets one entry after TCRdb re-called the multiplex PCR reads with MiXCR. Of roughly 200,000 distinct CDR3 sequences detected, roughly 18% appear once; the ten largest clones hold 44%. Sample: blood. All receptors come from a middle-aged man with Graves' hyperthyroidism. CDR3s leave out the opening cysteine and the closing phenylalanine or tryptophan. Only part of the rows carry a size: once, few, many, or a class if the clone is expanded.

v_gene: TRBV7-6
j_gene: TRBJ1-2
abundance: many
CDR3aa: ASSLAGWGYT

v_gene: TRBV27
j_gene: TRBJ2-7
abundance: many
CDR3aa: ASSYSGLGEQY

v_gene: TRBV2
j_gene: TRBJ1-2
abundance: many
CDR3aa: ASSEPRTPTGNYRGYGYT

v_gene: TRBV20-1
j_gene: TRBJ1-6
abundance: many
CDR3aa: SARDHREGGSSPLH

v_gene: TRBV19
j_gene: TRBJ2-2
abundance: few
CDR3aa: ASKPRRTGELF

v_gene: TRBV19
j_gene: TRBJ2-3
abundance: -
CDR3aa: ASSTPTGGTDRQY

v_gene: TRBV20-1
j_gene: TRBJ2-3
abundance: few
CDR3aa: STLPPGHITDTQY

v_gene: TRBV11-1
j_gene: TRBJ2-3
abundance: many
CDR3aa: ASSLGLADTQY

v_gene: TRBV6-2/TRBV6-3
j_gene: TRBJ2-7
abundance: -
CDR3aa: ASSYFDSSYEQY

v_gene: TRBV27
j_gene: TRBJ2-2
abundance: many
CDR3aa: ASSLDRGSSGELF

v_gene: TRBV20-1
j_gene: TRBJ2-3
abundance: -
CDR3aa: SAIAPWGRKQQLSTDTQY

v_gene: TRBV27
j_gene: TRBJ1-3
abundance: many
CDR3aa: ASASYRGRLGNTIY

v_gene: TRBV28
j_gene: TRBJ1-5
abundance: many
CDR3aa: ASSLVKGAAQPQH

v_gene: TRBV30
j_gene: TRBJ1-4
abundance: many
CDR3aa: AWRREKLF

v_gene: TRBV27
j_gene: TRBJ2-1
abundance: few
CDR3aa: ASSLYSGGGSYNEQF

v_gene: TRBV2
j_gene: TRBJ2-5
abundance: -
CDR3aa: ASSDLVAGADKETQY

v_gene: TRBV6-1
j_gene: TRBJ2-7
abundance: many
CDR3aa: ASSEALVAEQY

v_gene: TRBV7-2
j_gene: TRBJ2-1
abundance: many
CDR3aa: ASSRVGGVNEQF

v_gene: TRBV5-1
j_gene: TRBJ2-7
abundance: many
CDR3aa: ASSLEANYEQY

v_gene: TRBV7-2
j_gene: TRBJ1-6
abundance: many
CDR3aa: ASSLAGRKNSPLH

v_gene: TRBV20-1
j_gene: TRBJ1-5
abundance: many
CDR3aa: SASDAGGQPQH

v_gene: TRBV30
j_gene: TRBJ2-5
abundance: many
CDR3aa: AWGATETQY

v_gene: TRBV18
j_gene: TRBJ2-7
abundance: once
CDR3aa: ASSYTDPRNEQH

v_gene: TRBV6-1
j_gene: TRBJ2-5
abundance: few
CDR3aa: ASKTSGFETQY

v_gene: TRBV10-3
j_gene: TRBJ2-7
abundance: many
CDR3aa: AISDSGGYEQY

v_gene: TRBV7-3
j_gene: TRBJ1-4
abundance: -
CDR3aa: ASSLRGSGTNEKLF

v_gene: TRBV30
j_gene: TRBJ1-2
abundance: many
CDR3aa: AWSAGTGGKGYT

v_gene: TRBV3-1
j_gene: TRBJ1-4
abundance: many
CDR3aa: ASSHNRGGEKLF

v_gene: TRBV7-9
j_gene: TRBJ2-7
abundance: many
CDR3aa: ASSPAIYEQY

v_gene: TRBV29-1
j_gene: TRBJ2-5
abundance: few
CDR3aa: SVEDPGSDSLSRSQY

v_gene: TRBV5-1
j_gene: TRBJ2-7
abundance: few
CDR3aa: ASSLVAGKLYEQY

v_gene: TRBV5-1
j_gene: TRBJ2-4
abundance: -
CDR3aa: ASTGGQGGIQY

v_gene: TRBV5-5
j_gene: TRBJ1-2
abundance: few
CDR3aa: ASSLASGTGLNGYT

v_gene: TRBV24-1
j_gene: TRBJ2-7
abundance: few
CDR3aa: ATSEGTGDEQY

v_gene: TRBV7-8
j_gene: TRBJ1-5
abundance: many
CDR3aa: ASSLGSGDSNQPQH

v_gene: TRBV2
j_gene: TRBJ2-1
abundance: many
CDR3aa: ASSVRVTGNEQF

v_gene: TRBV7-9
j_gene: TRBJ2-3
abundance: many
CDR3aa: ASSLAAQLEDTQY

v_gene: TRBV9
j_gene: TRBJ1-2
abundance: many
CDR3aa: ASSVAFKAGGDGYT

v_gene: TRBV28
j_gene: TRBJ2-6
abundance: many
CDR3aa: ASSFGRVGANVLT

v_gene: TRBV15
j_gene: TRBJ2-2
abundance: -
CDR3aa: ATSRDLASGNTGELF

v_gene: TRBV7-3
j_gene: TRBJ1-1
abundance: many
CDR3aa: ASSLETASDEAF

v_gene: TRBV5-1
j_gene: TRBJ2-7
abundance: many
CDR3aa: ASSLFHRGVYEQY

v_gene: TRBV20-1
j_gene: TRBJ1-1
abundance: many
CDR3aa: SAGGGVDTEAF